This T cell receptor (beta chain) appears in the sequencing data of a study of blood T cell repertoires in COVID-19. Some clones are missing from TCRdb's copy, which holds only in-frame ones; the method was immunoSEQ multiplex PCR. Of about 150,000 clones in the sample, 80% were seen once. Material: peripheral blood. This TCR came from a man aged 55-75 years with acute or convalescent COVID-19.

The CDR3 here is CAWIGVNYGYTF. In DNA form, the CDR3 reads TGTGCCTGGATTGGAGTAAACTATGGCTACACCTTC. J is TRBJ1-2 and V is TRBV30; D not certain. This CDR3 contains 12 residues. Germline CDR1 GTSNPN, CDR2 SVGIG (reference sequence). V was trimmed by 4 bases and J by 2 bases, leaving 8 bases between them.